Following are 19 T cell receptor beta chains from one sample sequenced in a study of radiation and T cells in renal cell carcinoma. The table came from immunoSEQ multiplex PCR; TCRdb's copy has only in-frame clones and leaves some out. This sample has about 150,000 clones, with 87% found just once. This sample's time point: blood 2 weeks post-SBRT. Treatment specified: 15 Gy SBRT to primary tumor, nephrectomy 4 weeks later. Here the sequenced sample was blood, taken from a patient whose treatment included radiotherapy and nephrectomy. The receptors derive from a woman between 45 and 60 years old with renal cell carcinoma.

This clone was seen a single time. The V gene is TRBV2, the J gene TRBJ1-5, with D possibly TRBD1 on 5 matching bases. Trimming left V 9 bases short and J 7 bases short, with 19 bases between. Germline assignment: CDR1 SNHLY and CDR2 FYNNEI. The CDR3 is made up of 14 amino acids. CDR3 nucleotides: TGTGCCAGTGGAAGGCAGGGTCCGGAGCAGCCCCAGCATTTT. Amino acid sequence: CASGRQGPEQPQHF. Complete variable domain (other parts from reference TRBV2 and TRBJ1-5): EPEVTQTPSHQVTQMGQEVILRCVPISNHLYFYWYRQILGQKVEFLVSFYNNEISEKSEIFDDQFSVERPDGSNFTLKIRSTKLEDSAMYFCASGRQGPEQPQHFGDGTRLSIL.

This clone has just a few counts. One junction end disagrees with the germline gene, perhaps due to a read error. The CDR3 region has the DNA TGTGCCAGCTCACCACCTCGCCGGGCAGACCCTTTT. It is translated as CASSPPRRADPF. The genes are TRBV18 and TRBJ1-5; D is uncertain. Germline V lookup: CDR1 KGHSH, CDR2 LQKENI. CDR3 length: 12 amino acids.

As regards this clone: The junction differs from germline at one of its ends, possibly a read error. Other DNA sequences within the sample encode an identical CDR3. The chain has TRBV5-4 and TRBJ1-1; tentative D call: TRBD1 (6 bases). The CDR3 loop spans 13 amino acids. Germline V lookup: CDR1 SGHNT, CDR2 YYREEE (reference sequence). The CDR3 protein is CASSLDWDTEAFF. CDR3 DNA sequence: TGTGCCAGCAGCTTAGACTGGGACACCGAAGCTTTCTTT. Together with reference TRBV5-4 and TRBJ1-1, the CDR3 gives the full variable domain: ETGVTQSPTHLIKTRGQQVTLRCSSQSGHNTVSWYQQALGQGPQFIFQYYREEENGRGNFPPRFSGLQFPNYSSELNVNALELDDSALYLCASSLDWDTEAFFGQGTRLTVV.

This chain connects TRBV15 to TRBJ2-6, with 7 bases aligning to TRBD2. The CDR3 runs to 17 residues. J was trimmed by 0 bases and V by 1 base; bases with no gene match: 3. Germline loops: CDR1 LNHNV, CDR2 YYDKDF (reference sequence). The CDR3 coding sequence is TGTGCCACCAGCAGAGCGTCGGGGGGCTCTGGGGCCAACGTCCTGACTTTC. Translated: CATSRASGGSGANVLTF.

The gene calls are TRBV7-2 and TRBJ2-7; tentative D call: TRBD1 (5 bases). The V gene's germline CDR1 is SGHTA and CDR2 FQGNSA. The CDR3 runs to 16 residues. Trimming left V 5 bases short and J 0 bases short, with 17 bases between. CDR3 region: CASSPSTGRSSYEQYF. The CDR3 DNA follows: TGTGCCAGCAGCCCTAGTACAGGTCGTAGCTCCTACGAGCAGTACTTC.

The J gene is TRBJ1-5, the V gene TRBV19, with D possibly TRBD1 on 5 matching bases. There are 14 residues in the CDR3. The germline gives CDR1 LNHDA, CDR2 SQIVND (reference sequence). Between the trimmed V and J ends, which lost 7 bases and 0 bases, there was a span of 10 bases. CDR3 coding DNA: TGTGCCAGTAATACAGGATATAGCAATCAGCCCCAGCATTTT. This codes for CASNTGYSNQPQHF. The full variable domain, rest sourced from reference TRBV19 and TRBJ1-5, is DGGITQSPKYLFRKEGQNVTLSCEQNLNHDAMYWYRQDPGQGLRLIYYSQIVNDFQKGDIAEGYSVSREKKESFPLTVTSAQKNPTAFYLCASNTGYSNQPQHFGDGTRLSIL.

V and J are TRBV2 and TRBJ1-2; tentatively, D is TRBD1 (6 bases). The CDR3 contains 14 residues. In germline, CDR1 is SNHLY, CDR2 FYNNEI. Trimming stripped 1 base from V and 2 bases from J, with 8 bases between. The DNA for the CDR3 is TGTGCCAGCAGTGAAGGGGACATGAACTATGGCTACACCTTC. The encoded protein is CASSEGDMNYGYTF.

The table lists this clone with a count of one. The gene calls are TRBV7-3 and TRBJ1-1; 7 nucleotides line up with TRBD1. The V gene end was trimmed by 5 bases and the J gene end by 6 bases; junction bases not matched to a gene: 6. The V gene's germline CDR1 is SGHTA and CDR2 FQGTGA. The CDR3 consists of 13 residues. CDR3 DNA: TGTGCCAGCAGCCCAACGGGACAGCCTGAAGCTTTCTTT. Translating gives CASSPTGQPEAFF.

This rearrangement joins TRBV28 to TRBJ1-1; no clear D. The CDR3 is 13 residues long. Trimming shortened V by 2 bases and J by 4 bases, and 8 bases separated the two germline ends. Germline assignment: CDR1 MDHEN and CDR2 SYDVKM. CDR3 nucleotides: TGTGCCAGCAGTTTACTCCGCGCCACTGAAGCTTTCTTT. It yields the protein CASSLLRATEAFF.

DNA of the CDR3: TGTGCCAGTAGTTCATTCAGGGTGTATCAGCCCCAGCATTTT. Translating gives CASSSFRVYQPQHF. The V gene is TRBV19, the J gene TRBJ1-5; D possibly corresponds to TRBD1 (5 bases). CDR1 and CDR2 from the germline V gene are LNHDA and SQIVND (reference sequence). The CDR3 covers 14 residues. The V end was cut by 5 bases, the J end by 5 bases, with 13 bases between.

The chain links TRBV7-6 to TRBJ1-1; TRBD1 might be the D (5 bases). In germline, CDR1 is SGHVS, CDR2 FNYEAQ. The CDR3 is 15 residues long. V lost 0 bases, J lost 2 bases, and 10 bases lay in between. The CDR3 region has the DNA TGTGCCAGCAGCTTAGCTCAGGGTGTAAACACTGAAGCTTTCTTT. Encoded protein: CASSLAQGVNTEAFF.

The V and J genes are TRBV18 and TRBJ1-3; no definite D call. V lost 5 bases and J 1 base, leaving 15 bases between the germline ends. Looked up from germline, CDR1 is KGHSH and CDR2 is LQKENI. The CDR3 is 16 amino acids. This chain's CDR3 is CASSATVTRSGNTIYF. The CDR3 DNA follows: TGTGCCAGCTCAGCTACAGTAACGCGATCTGGAAACACCATATATTTT.

The V gene is TRBV2, the J gene TRBJ2-7; D is undetermined. CDR3 size: 11 residues. The V end lost 8 bases, the J end lost 6 bases, and 11 bases lay between the germline ends. The germline CDR1 and CDR2 sequences are SNHLY and FYNNEI. This CDR3 is CASLVDSEQYF. The CDR3, as DNA: TGTGCCAGCCTTGTGGATAGCGAGCAGTACTTC.

The chain couples TRBV18 to TRBJ2-7; D gene unclear. The ends were cut back, 0 bases at V and 2 bases at J, with 5 bases in the middle. Germline CDR1 KGHSH, CDR2 LQKENI. This CDR3 comprises 13 residues. CDR3 loop: CASSPPNTYEQYF. Written as DNA, the CDR3 is TGTGCCAGCTCACCACCGAACACCTACGAGCAGTACTTC.

The rearrangement uses TRBV28 and TRBJ2-7; 11 nucleotides align to TRBD1. The CDR3 is 16 residues long. Trimming cost V 6 bases and J 5 bases; bases outside gene matches: 12. Germline-derived CDR1 and CDR2 are MDHEN and SYDVKM. The CDR3 spells CASSTPGTGGSDEQYF. DNA of the CDR3: TGTGCCAGCAGCACCCCAGGGACAGGGGGATCTGACGAGCAGTACTTC.

CDR3 DNA: TGTGCCAGCAGTGAAGCGCTTCCGGGGGCATGGTCAGCTAATGAAAAACTGTTTTTT. Its translation is CASSEALPGAWSANEKLFF. The rearrangement links TRBV6-1 to TRBJ1-4; possible D gene TRBD1, 6 bases. Germline CDR1 and CDR2: MNHNS and SASEGT. The CDR3 totals 19 residues. Trimming left V 0 bases short and J 3 bases short, with 20 bases between.

This clone occurred once. J is TRBJ1-4 and V is TRBV6-5; 7 positions agree with TRBD1. There are 14 residues in the CDR3. Germline CDR1 and CDR2: MNHEY and SVGAGI. V was pared by 6 bases and J by 6 bases, with 7 bases of the junction left unmatched. CDR3 in amino acids: CASRVQGTYEKLFF. CDR3 bases: TGTGCCAGCAGGGTACAGGGGACGTATGAAAAACTGTTTTTT.

This clone has only one observation. CDR3 amino acids: CASSELGQGHGYTF. The DNA for the CDR3 is TGTGCCAGCAGTGAATTAGGACAGGGTCATGGCTACACCTTC. This chain joins TRBV6-1 and TRBJ1-2, with TRBD1 matching 8 bases. Germline V gene data show CDR1 as MNHNS and CDR2 as SASEGT. CDR3 length: 14 amino acids. With V trimmed by 2 bases and J by 6 bases, 5 bases remained unmatched.

There are a few counts of this clone. The rearrangement links TRBV6-1 to TRBJ2-3; D remains ambiguous. Between the trimmed V and J ends, which lost 3 bases and 5 bases, there was a span of 9 bases. The CDR3 is made up of 13 amino acids. CDR1 and CDR2 from the germline V gene are MNHNS and SASEGT. CDR3 sequence (DNA): TGTGCCAGCAGTGAGCGTAATCTAGATACGCAGTATTTT. It is translated as CASSERNLDTQYF.